The clone carrying this TCR beta chain showed up many times. The antigen is unknown. This record comes from a study of CD8 T cells in ankylosing spondylitis. Study observations and caveats: From matched ankylosing spondylitis synovial fluid, disease-linked clones were reportedly recovered at significantly enriched levels. Researchers report that disease-linked clones proved CD8+ and relatively rare in peripheral blood. Before this, some motif variants had been reported in reactive arthritis synovial fluid and blood. Roughly 8 highly homologous variants formed a TCR beta motif that appeared characteristic of ankylosing spondylitis blood.

As the method for making TCR beta libraries, quantitative 5'-RACE with molecular barcodes was used. TCRdb fed the 5' RACE reads into MiXCR, producing one record per CDR3 protein. This repertoire shows 750,000 to 850,000 distinct CDR3 sequences, around 11% found once; its top ten account for roughly 0.51%. The germline V gene has CDR1 MRHNA and CDR2 SNTAGT. The CDR3 loop spans 17 amino acids. Trimming left V 1 base short and J 4 bases short, with 16 bases between. The V and J genes are TRBV6-4 and TRBJ1-4; D remains unclear. This TCR derives from a male donor with ankylosing spondylitis. What was sequenced was blood, either unsorted or a sorted T cell fraction (not recorded which). In nucleotides, the CDR3 is TGTGCCAGCAGTGACTGGAAAAGTTGGGCCAGTAATGAAAAACTGTTTTTT. This gives the protein CASSDWKSWASNEKLFF.